This TCR beta chain was documented in a study of cytomegalovirus exposure and HLA in healthy donors. In the study overall: The study's early data release held roughly 90 million unique TCRs from HLA-typed donors.

It was with 60 Vbeta and 13 Jbeta primers that the PCR ran. Assay used: immunoSEQ multiplex PCR; TCRdb lists only in-frame clones, some missing. The table shows around 100,000 clones, with about 80% occurring only once. The V and J ends lost 1 base and 4 bases respectively, with 12 bases between them. Looked up from germline, CDR1 is SGHDT and CDR2 is YYEEEE. The CDR3 has 15 residues. The chain is built from TRBV5-6 and TRBJ1-3, with a weak D call TRBD1 (5 bases). This TCR was sampled from a middle-aged man in good health and CMV-seronegative. The sample consisted of PBMCs. CDR3 loop: CASSLYSGLGNTIYF. CDR3 in DNA: TGTGCCAGCAGCTTGTATTCAGGGCTAGGAAACACCATATATTTT.